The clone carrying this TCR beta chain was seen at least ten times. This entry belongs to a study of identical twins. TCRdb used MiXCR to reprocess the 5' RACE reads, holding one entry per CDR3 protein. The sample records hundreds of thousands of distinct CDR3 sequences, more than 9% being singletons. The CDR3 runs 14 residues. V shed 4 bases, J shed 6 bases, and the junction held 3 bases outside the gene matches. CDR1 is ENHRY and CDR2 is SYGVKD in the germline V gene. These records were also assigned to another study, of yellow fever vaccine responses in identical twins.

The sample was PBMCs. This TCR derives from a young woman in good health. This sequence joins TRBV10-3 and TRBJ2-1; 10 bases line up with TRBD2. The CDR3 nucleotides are TGTGCCATCAGTGCTAGCGGGAGCTTCAATGAGCAGTTCTTC. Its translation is CAISASGSFNEQFF.